This T cell receptor beta chain was sequenced during a study of somatic mutations in cytotoxic T cells in rheumatoid arthritis. Whole-study results and caveats: The top CD8+ clone topped 20% of CD8+ cells in about an eighth of the 65 patients. Rheumatoid arthritis patients were compared with age-matched healthy controls, and their CD8+ T-cell clonality did not differ significantly.

Libraries were prepared by immunoSEQ multiplex PCR; TCRdb keeps only in-frame clonotypes and omits some of them. The repertoire holds tens of thousands of clones, with 84% as singletons. There are 15 residues in the CDR3. V dropped 0 bases and J dropped 2 bases, with 11 bases sitting between them. Germline V gene sequence: CDR1 SGDLS, CDR2 YYNGEE. A word on this clone: Its target is not known.

The V gene is TRBV9, the J gene TRBJ2-5; D might be TRBD2 (6 bases). Sample: CD8+ T cells sorted from blood. The sequence derives from a man aged 40-55 years in good health. Written as DNA, the CDR3 is TGTGCCAGCAGCGTAGAGGGGAGGACGCAAGAGACCCAGTACTTC. Protein: CASSVEGRTQETQYF.